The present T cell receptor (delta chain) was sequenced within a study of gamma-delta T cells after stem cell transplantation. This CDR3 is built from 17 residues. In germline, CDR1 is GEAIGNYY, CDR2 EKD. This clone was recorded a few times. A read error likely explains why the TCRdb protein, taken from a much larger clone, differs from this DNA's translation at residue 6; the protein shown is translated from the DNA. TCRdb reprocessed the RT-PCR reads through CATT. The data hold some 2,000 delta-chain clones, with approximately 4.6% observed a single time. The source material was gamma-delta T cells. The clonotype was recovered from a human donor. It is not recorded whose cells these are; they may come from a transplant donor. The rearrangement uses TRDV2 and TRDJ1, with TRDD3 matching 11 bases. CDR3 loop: CACDTSLGDTYTDKLIF. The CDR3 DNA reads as TGTGCCTGCGACACGTCGTTGGGGGATACGTACACCGATAAACTCATCTTT.